These T cell receptor beta chains were read from a single sample in a study of T cell repertoires in cytomegalovirus infection. The antigens for these receptors are not known. TCRdb recomputed calls from the reads with MiXCR, one row per CDR3 protein. The table shows hundreds of thousands of distinct CDR3 sequences, with 30% to 35% occurring only once. The source was cultured CD8+ T cells from PBMCs, collected from culture after CMV antigen stimulation. Receptors were obtained from a human donor in good health (CMV status not recorded). Some clones in this sample may be carry-over from other donors' samples. Each CDR3 is given with its conserved first and last residue. Fields, in order: V gene, D gene, J gene, clone size, CDR3 DNA, CDR3 protein. D genes are given only for firm matches. Not all rows give a size; the values are once, few, many and, for expanded clones, a class.

>TRBV6-6|.|TRBJ1-2|.
TGTGCCGGAGGACAGACATATAATCCTAAGGGCTACACCTTC
CAGGQTYNPKGYTF
>TRBV29-1|.|TRBJ1-1|few
TGCAGCGTTCCTTTCCCTGACAGGCCGAACACTGAAGCTTTCTTT
CSVPFPDRPNTEAFF
>TRBV4-3|.|TRBJ2-4|few
TGCGCCAGCAGCCAAGATCTGGCAAACTTCGAAAACATTCAGTACTTC
CASSQDLANFENIQYF
>TRBV7-9|.|TRBJ1-5|many
TGTGCCAGCAGCCGAGGGGATCAGCCCCAGCATTTT
CASSRGDQPQHF
>TRBV7-3|.|TRBJ1-2|few
TGTGCCAGCAGCCCAGGAGGCCATGGCTACACCTTC
CASSPGGHGYTF
>TRBV4-1|TRBD1|TRBJ2-1|.
TGTGCCAGCAGCCAAGTTGGACAGGGCATATCCTACAATGAGCAGTTCTTC
CASSQVGQGISYNEQFF
>TRBV7-2|.|TRBJ1-4|many
TGTGCCAGCAGCTTATCTAGGGGTGGGGGTAATGAAAAACTGTTTTTT
CASSLSRGGGNEKLFF
>TRBV27|.|TRBJ1-5|.
TGTGCCAGCACCACGGCGGGCGGCAATCAGCCCCAGCATTTT
CASTTAGGNQPQHF
>TRBV6-8|TRBD1|TRBJ1-2|.
TGTGCCAGCAGTTACTTGACCGGGACAGCTAACTATGGCTACACCTTC
CASSYLTGTANYGYTF
>TRBV7-2|TRBD2|TRBJ2-1|few
TGTGCCAGCAGCTCAGCGGGGGGCTCGAGTGAGCAGTTCTTC
CASSSAGGSSEQFF
>TRBV12-3/TRBV12-4|.|TRBJ1-1|few
TGTGCCAGCAGTCGTCACCGGCAGGACACTGAAGCTTTCTTT
CASSRHRQDTEAFF
>TRBV12-3/TRBV12-4|.|TRBJ1-1|once
TGTGCCAGCAGTCAACTGCGTGATGAAGCTTTCTTT
CASSQLRDEAFF
>TRBV15|.|TRBJ2-4|few
TGTGCCACCAGCAGACACCCGCCCAGGGTGGACAAAAACATTCAGTACTTC
CATSRHPPRVDKNIQYF
>TRBV7-3|TRBD1|TRBJ2-2|once
TGTGCCAGCAACTCCTCGACAGGGGCCGGTACCGGGGAGCTGTTTTTT
CASNSSTGAGTGELFF
>TRBV6-1|TRBD1|TRBJ1-1|few
TGTGCCAGCAGGCAGGGGGGTTTCACTGAAGCTTTCTTT
CASRQGGFTEAFF
>TRBV7-4|.|TRBJ2-1|.
TGTGCCAGCAGCTTAGCACAAGTTTCGGCGACACCATACAATGAGCAGTTCTTC
CASSLAQVSATPYNEQFF
>TRBV19|.|TRBJ1-1|few
TGTGCCAGCGAGTACGGGGGCACTGAAGCTTTCTTT
CASEYGGTEAFF
>TRBV15|TRBD1|TRBJ2-7|.
TGTGCCACCAGCAGAGATGGGGGAGGACAGGGCTCGTACGAGCAGTACTTC
CATSRDGGGQGSYEQYF
>TRBV7-6|TRBD1|TRBJ1-2|many
TGTGCCAGCAGCTTAGATGGGACAGGTTCTCGAGTCACCGGTGGCTACACCTTC
CASSLDGTGSRVTGGYTF
>TRBV10-3|.|TRBJ2-6|.
TGTGCCATCAGTGAGTCGGGGGTCGCCTCTGGGGCCAACGTCCTGACTTTC
CAISESGVASGANVLTF
>TRBV12-5|.|TRBJ1-2|few
TGTGCTAGTGGTTCGGGGGACTATGGCTACACCTTC
CASGSGDYGYTF
>TRBV12-5|.|TRBJ2-1|.
TGTGCTAGTGGTTTTGTGGGGTCCTACAATGAGCAGTTCTTC
CASGFVGSYNEQFF
>TRBV6-1|.|TRBJ2-1|.
TGTGCCAGCAGATTCCGGGACAAGACCTACAATGAGCAGTTCTTC
CASRFRDKTYNEQFF
>TRBV7-6|.|TRBJ2-5|few
TGTGCCAGCAGCTTAGACCCACCCCATGGTACCTTGGAGACCCAGTACTTC
CASSLDPPHGTLETQYF
>TRBV6-1|.|TRBJ2-1|.
TGTGCCAGCAGTGAACCCAGGACAGTATACAATGAGCAGTTCTTC
CASSEPRTVYNEQFF
>TRBV2|.|TRBJ1-1|.
TGTGCCAGCATTACACAGGCGGACAACACTGAAGCTTTCTTT
CASITQADNTEAFF
>TRBV7-9|.|TRBJ2-5|.
TGTGCCAGCAGCCCGATGAGAGGGTTGGAGACCCAGTACTTC
CASSPMRGLETQYF
>TRBV7-2|.|TRBJ1-5|many
TGTGCCAGCAGCTTAGCCTCCAGGGCAGATCAGCCCCAGCATTTT
CASSLASRADQPQHF
>TRBV19|.|TRBJ2-2|.
TGTGCCAGTAGTAAACAGGATATGACCGGGGAGCTGTTTTTT
CASSKQDMTGELFF
>TRBV7-3|TRBD1|TRBJ1-3|.
TGTGCCAGCAGCTTAGACAGGGGAACTGTCCCCATTGGAAACACCATATATTTT
CASSLDRGTVPIGNTIYF
>TRBV18|TRBD1|TRBJ1-6|many
TGTGCCAGCTCACCACTGGACAGGGATTCACCCCTCCACTTT
CASSPLDRDSPLHF
>TRBV5-6|TRBD2|TRBJ2-3|few
TGTGCCAGCAGCTTGGCTCCTAGCGGGGGTATCACAGATACGCAGTATTTT
CASSLAPSGGITDTQYF
>TRBV2|.|TRBJ2-7|.
TGTGCCAGCACCTCCGGTTACTACGAGCAGTACTTC
CASTSGYYEQYF
>TRBV11-2|TRBD2|TRBJ2-2|.
TGTGCCAGCAGCCCCTGGGTGGGACTACCATTTAGAACCGGGGAGCTGTTTTTT
CASSPWVGLPFRTGELFF
>TRBV13|.|TRBJ1-1|.
TGTGCCAGCAGCGGAAACATCGGGACTGAAGCTTTCTTT
CASSGNIGTEAFF
>TRBV5-6|TRBD1|TRBJ1-5|.
TGTGCCAGCAGCATCGGCAGGGGGCCAGATCAGCCCCAGCATTTT
CASSIGRGPDQPQHF
>TRBV7-2|.|TRBJ1-2|many
TGTGCCAGCAGCTTAGGACAGGATGAGGGCTACACCTTC
CASSLGQDEGYTF
>TRBV4-1|TRBD1|TRBJ2-1|.
TGCGCCAGCAGCCGGACAGGGGATCCCTACAATGAGCAGTTCTTC
CASSRTGDPYNEQFF
>TRBV5-6|.|TRBJ1-4|few
TGTGCCAGCAGCTCCGAGGGTGAAGAAAAACTGTTTTTT
CASSSEGEEKLFF
>TRBV7-2|.|TRBJ2-1|many
TGTGCCAGCAGCTTGGTACAATACAATGAGCAGTTCTTC
CASSLVQYNEQFF
>TRBV4-1|.|TRBJ1-2|.
TGCGCCAGCAGCCAAGCGGGGTCTGAAGGCTACACCTTC
CASSQAGSEGYTF
>TRBV12-3/TRBV12-4|TRBD2|TRBJ2-1|.
TGTGCCAGCACCTCAGGGACTAGCGGGGGTAAGCAGTTCTTC
CASTSGTSGGKQFF
>TRBV7-8|.|TRBJ2-5|few
TGTGCCAGCAGCTTAGACGGGGCCGAGACCCAGTACTTC
CASSLDGAETQYF
>TRBV6-5|.|TRBJ2-1|.
TGTGCCAGCAGTTACTCGGGCGGACTAAACTACAATGAGCAGTTCTTC
CASSYSGGLNYNEQFF
>TRBV7-9|.|TRBJ2-1|.
TGTGCCAGCAGCGGGCCTGTGGGCTACGAATACAATGAGCAGTTCTTC
CASSGPVGYEYNEQFF
>TRBV28|.|TRBJ1-5|few
TGTGCCAGTCTCACGCAAGGAGGTAGCAATCAGCCCCAGCATTTT
CASLTQGGSNQPQHF
>TRBV11-2|.|TRBJ2-1|.
TGTGCCAGCACCGATTTTGGGAGCTCCTACAATGAGCAGTTCTTC
CASTDFGSSYNEQFF
>TRBV6-1|TRBD2|TRBJ2-7|few
TGTGCCAGCAGTGACGACGGGGGGAGCTCGGAGCAGTACTTC
CASSDDGGSSEQYF
>TRBV7-2|.|TRBJ2-7|many
TGTGCCAGCAGCTTGAATCGGCTCGAGCAGTACTTC
CASSLNRLEQYF
>TRBV6-6|TRBD2|TRBJ2-1|.
TGTGCCAGCAGTTTAGCGGGGGGCCCACGGGGGAATGAGCAGTTCTTC
CASSLAGGPRGNEQFF
>TRBV9|.|TRBJ1-5|few
TGTGCCAGCAGCCCGGACGGTGGGCCGGGACCCCAGCATTTT
CASSPDGGPGPQHF
>TRBV7-6|TRBD1|TRBJ2-7|once
TGTGCCAGCAACTCAAGACAGGGGGCCCACGAGCAGTACTTC
CASNSRQGAHEQYF
>TRBV20-1|TRBD2|TRBJ2-5|.
TGCAGTGCTCGGACTAGCGGGGCTCTCCAAGAGACCCAGTACTTC
CSARTSGALQETQYF
>TRBV5-6|.|TRBJ1-2|few
TGTGCCAGCAGCTCATACTACGTAGAAGGCTACACCTTC
CASSSYYVEGYTF
>TRBV7-9|.|TRBJ1-1|few
TGTGCCAGCAGCTTGACAGGATATGAAGCTTTCTTT
CASSLTGYEAFF
>TRBV27|.|TRBJ2-1|.
TGTGCCACCTTGGGGGACGGGGAGCATGAGCAGTTCTTC
CATLGDGEHEQFF
>TRBV4-3|.|TRBJ1-5|.
TGCGCCAGCAGCCAAGATGGCGGGCCCCAGCATTTT
CASSQDGGPQHF
>TRBV6-6|.|TRBJ2-7|few
TGTGCCAGCAGTTACTCCCAGGGAGACTACGAGCAGTACTTC
CASSYSQGDYEQYF
>TRBV7-8|TRBD1|TRBJ1-4|many
TGTGCCAGCAGCCAAGGACAGGGTGAAAAACTGTTTTTT
CASSQGQGEKLFF